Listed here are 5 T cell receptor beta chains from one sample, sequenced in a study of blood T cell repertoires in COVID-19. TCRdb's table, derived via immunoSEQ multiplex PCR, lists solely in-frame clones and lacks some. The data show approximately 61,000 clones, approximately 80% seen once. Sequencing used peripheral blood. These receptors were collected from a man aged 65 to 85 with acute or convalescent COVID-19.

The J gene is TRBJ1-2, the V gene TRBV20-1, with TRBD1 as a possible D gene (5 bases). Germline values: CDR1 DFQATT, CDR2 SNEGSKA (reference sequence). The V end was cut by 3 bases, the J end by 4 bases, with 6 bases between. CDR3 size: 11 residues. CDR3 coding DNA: TGCAGTGCTAGCGGGGGCTATGGCTACACCTTC. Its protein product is CSASGGYGYTF.

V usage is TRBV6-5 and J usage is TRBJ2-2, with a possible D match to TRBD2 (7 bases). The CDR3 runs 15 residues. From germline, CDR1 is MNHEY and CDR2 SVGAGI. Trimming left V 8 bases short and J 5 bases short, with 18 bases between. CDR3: CASDKARGGTGELFF. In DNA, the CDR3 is TGTGCCAGCGACAAGGCTAGGGGGGGTACCGGGGAGCTGTTTTTT.

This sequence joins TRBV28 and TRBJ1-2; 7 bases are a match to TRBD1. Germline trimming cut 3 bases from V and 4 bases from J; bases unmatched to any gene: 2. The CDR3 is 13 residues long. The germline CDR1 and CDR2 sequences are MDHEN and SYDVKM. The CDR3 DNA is TGTGCCAGCAGTTTGCGGGACAGCTATGGCTACACCTTC. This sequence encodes CASSLRDSYGYTF.

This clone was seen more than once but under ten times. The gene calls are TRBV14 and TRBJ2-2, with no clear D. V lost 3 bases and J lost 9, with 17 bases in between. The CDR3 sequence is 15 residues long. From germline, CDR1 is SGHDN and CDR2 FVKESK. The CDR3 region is CASSQQRLPSRELFF. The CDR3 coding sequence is TGTGCCAGCAGCCAGCAAAGACTTCCGTCTAGGGAGCTGTTTTTT.

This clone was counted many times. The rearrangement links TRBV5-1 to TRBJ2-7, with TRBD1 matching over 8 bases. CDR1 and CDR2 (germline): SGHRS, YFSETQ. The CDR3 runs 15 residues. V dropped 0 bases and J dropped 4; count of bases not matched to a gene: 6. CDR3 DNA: TGCGCCAGCAGCTTGGGACAGGGGAGAAAGTACGAGCAGTACTTC. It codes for CASSLGQGRKYEQYF. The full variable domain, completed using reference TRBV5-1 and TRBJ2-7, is KAGVTQTPRYLIKTRGQQVTLSCSPISGHRSVSWYQQTPGQGLQFLFEYFSETQRNKGNFPGRFSGRQFSNSRSEMNVSTLELGDSALYLCASSLGQGRKYEQYFGPGTRLTVT.